This T cell receptor beta chain is drawn from a study of Ad26.COV2.S vaccination and SARS-CoV-2 variants (dated by TCRdb to the early 2020s). For context, the study as a whole: Vaccine-arm donors came from COV1001, a multicentre, randomized, double-blind, placebo-controlled phase I-IIa trial of Ad26.COV2.S in healthy adults. Dosing of Ad26.COV2.S was intramuscular, at either 5x10^10 or 1x10^11 viral particles, delivered as one shot or as two shots spaced 56 days apart. The specificity and breadth of SARS-CoV-2-reactive T cell receptors after Ad26.COV2.S vaccination were assessed by TCRbeta repertoire sequencing. A total of roughly 32 samples were included in the TCR-sequenced set, comprising some 20 Ad26.COV2.S vaccine recipients, 5 placebo recipients and 8 SARS-CoV-2 convalescent individuals. Trial participants were randomized into five groups of five: low-dose or high-dose Ad26.COV2.S given once or twice, or placebo on both occasions. Investigators did not know the trial group allocation while performing experiments and assessing outcomes.

Comments on this clone: Its cognate antigen has yet to be identified. No clone much larger than this one lies a single base away; base qualities are absent. The same CDR3 arises from other DNA sequences in this sample as well.

V gives up 5 bases and J gives up 0 bases, and the segment between their germline ends measures 14 bases. From the cysteine through the phenylalanine, the CDR3 covers 15 amino acids. Only CDR3 DNA is held: 45 bases, read in frame from base 1. Based on the germline V gene, the CDR1 and CDR2 sequences are SGHTA and FQGNSA. The treatment or condition tag for this specimen amounts to: roughly 19 received Ad26.COV2.S at low or high dose, single or two shots; about 5 received placebo; per-sample allocation not given. For vaccine and placebo recipients, repertoires were sequenced using samples collected on day 63 after the first injection. Between 29 July and 7 August 2020, Cohort 1b enrolled fewer than 30 adults aged 18-55 years at one site in Boston, USA. As a vaccine, Ad26.COV2.S was a replication-incompetent adenovirus type 26 vector that expressed a prefusion-stabilized SARS-CoV-2 spike protein derived from the original Wuhan strain.

Results and caveats for the whole study, not just this receptor: It was noted by the authors that total T cell responses may have been underestimated by the TCR breadth and depth analyses. Substantial breadth of spike-specific CD8+ and CD4+ T cell responses was reported after vaccination. Vaccine and placebo recipients had comparable non-spike TCR breadth, which fits with the vaccine containing only spike. The study was not powered for comparison of responses between vaccine doses or regimens. Ad26.COV2.S recipients had higher spike-specific TCR breadth than placebo recipients (P = 0.0014).

The immunoSEQ Assay was used to sequence TCRbeta CDR3 regions. After extraction, genomic DNA underwent amplification by bias-controlled multiplex PCR, followed by high-throughput sequencing. Per the source publication's procedure: To quantify the absolute abundance of every unique TCRbeta CDR3 region, sequences were collapsed and filtered. Usable DNA was measured by amplifying reference genes present in all nucleated cells, and TCRbeta template counts were normalized to that usable DNA to estimate T cell fraction. Repertoire TCRs were annotated as SARS-CoV-2-specific by exact matching of V gene, CDR3 amino acid sequence and J gene to a known reactive TCR set. The reference SARS-CoV-2 TCR set came from MIRA and was filtered for enrichment in COVID-19-positive ImmuneCODE repertoires, removing public or cross-reactive TCRs. Using the MIRA antigens, annotated TCRs were further analysed by specific ORF or by position within an ORF. Breadth was defined as annotated unique rearrangements over total unique productive rearrangements; depth was the summed frequency of those rearrangements. Group comparisons of TCR breadth used two-sided Wilcoxon rank-sum tests. Held by TCRdb, this immuneACCESS table contains in-frame sequences only and omits some clones. Under half of the omission traces to an unresolved V gene where checked; the cause of the rest is unknown. The D gene and trimming were derived from the DNA, and the V and J assignments and clone size from that table. The sample table lists 250,000 to 300,000 clones, around 87% of them with a count of one. The ten largest clones represent under 4% of the sample.

Recombination linked TRBV7-2 to TRBJ2-7, with a tentative D gene TRBD2 over 6 matching bases. This material consisted of peripheral blood, taken in a trial of Ad26.COV2.S vaccine versus placebo. This TCR came from a person between 18 and 60 years old who received the Ad26.COV2.S COVID-19 vaccine or a placebo. The DNA reads as follows: TGTGCCAGCAGCCTAGAGGGAGGAAGCTCCTACGAGCAGTACTTC. It specifies CASSLEGGSSYEQYF.